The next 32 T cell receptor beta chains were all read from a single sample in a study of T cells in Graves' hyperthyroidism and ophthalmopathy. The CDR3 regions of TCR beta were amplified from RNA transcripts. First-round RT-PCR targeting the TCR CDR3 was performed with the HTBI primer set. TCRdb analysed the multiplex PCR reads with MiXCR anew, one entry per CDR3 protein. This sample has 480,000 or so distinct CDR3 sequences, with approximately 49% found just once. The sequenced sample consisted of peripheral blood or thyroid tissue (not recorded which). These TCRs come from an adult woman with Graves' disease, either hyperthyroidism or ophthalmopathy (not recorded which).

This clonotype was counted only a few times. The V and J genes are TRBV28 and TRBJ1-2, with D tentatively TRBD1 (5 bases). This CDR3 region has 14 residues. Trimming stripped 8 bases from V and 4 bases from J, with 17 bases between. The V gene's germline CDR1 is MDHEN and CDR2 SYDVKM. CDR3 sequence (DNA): TGTGCCAGCGGAGGACCGGGGGGGTCCTATGGCTACACCTTC. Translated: CASGGPGGSYGYTF.

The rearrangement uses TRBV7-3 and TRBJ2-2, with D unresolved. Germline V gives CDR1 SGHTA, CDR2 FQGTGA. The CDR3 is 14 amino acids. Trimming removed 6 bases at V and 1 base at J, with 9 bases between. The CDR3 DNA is TGTGCCAGCAGACCTACCATGAACACCGGGGAGCTGTTTTTT. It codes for CASRPTMNTGELFF.

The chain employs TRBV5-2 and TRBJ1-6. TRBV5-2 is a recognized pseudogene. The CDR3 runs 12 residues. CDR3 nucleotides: TGTGCCAGCCAACTGACAGGTTCGGCCCTCCACTTT. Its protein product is CASQLTGSALHF.

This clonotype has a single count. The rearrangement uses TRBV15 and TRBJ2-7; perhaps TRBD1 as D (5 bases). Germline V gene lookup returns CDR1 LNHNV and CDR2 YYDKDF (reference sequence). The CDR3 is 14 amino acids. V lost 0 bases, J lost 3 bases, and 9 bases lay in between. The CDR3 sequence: CATSRDPGLYEQYF. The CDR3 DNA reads TGTGCCACCAGCAGAGATCCAGGGCTCTACGAGCAGTACTTC.

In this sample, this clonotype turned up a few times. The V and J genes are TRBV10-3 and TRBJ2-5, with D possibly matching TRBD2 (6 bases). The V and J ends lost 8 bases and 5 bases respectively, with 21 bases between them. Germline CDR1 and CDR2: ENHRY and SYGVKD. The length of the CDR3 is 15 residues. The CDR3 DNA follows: TGTGCCATCCGGGAGAGCAGGGCAGGTCTCGAGACCCAGTACTTC. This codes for CAIRESRAGLETQYF.

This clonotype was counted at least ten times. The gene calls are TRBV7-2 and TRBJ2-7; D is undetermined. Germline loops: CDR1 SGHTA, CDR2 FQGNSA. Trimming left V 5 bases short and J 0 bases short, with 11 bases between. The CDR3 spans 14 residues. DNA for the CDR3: TGTGCCAGCAGCATAGGGTCGAGCTCCTACGAGCAGTACTTC. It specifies CASSIGSSSYEQYF.

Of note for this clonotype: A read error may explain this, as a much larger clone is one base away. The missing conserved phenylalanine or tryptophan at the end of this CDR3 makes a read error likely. This CDR3 is CAISDRAVQPQHL. CDR3 DNA sequence: TGTGCCATCAGTGACAGGGCGGTTCAGCCCCAGCATCTT. This sequence joins TRBV10-3 and TRBJ1-5, with D possibly being TRBD1 (5 bases). V was shortened by 3 bases and J by 6 bases, with 9 bases between the two germline ends. The CDR3 runs to 13 residues. Germline lookup yields CDR1 ENHRY and CDR2 SYGVKD.

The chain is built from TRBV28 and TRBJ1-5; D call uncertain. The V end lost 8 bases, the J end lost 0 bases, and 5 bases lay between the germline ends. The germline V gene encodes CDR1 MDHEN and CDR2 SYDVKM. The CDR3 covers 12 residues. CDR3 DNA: TGTGCCAGCCAGTATAGCAATCAGCCCCAGCATTTT. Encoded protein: CASQYSNQPQHF.

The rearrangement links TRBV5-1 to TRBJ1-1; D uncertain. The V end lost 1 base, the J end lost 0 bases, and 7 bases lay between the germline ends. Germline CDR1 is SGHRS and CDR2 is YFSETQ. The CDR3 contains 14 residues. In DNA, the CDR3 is TGCGCCAGCAGCTTGATCGACATGAACACTGAAGCTTTCTTT. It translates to CASSLIDMNTEAFF.

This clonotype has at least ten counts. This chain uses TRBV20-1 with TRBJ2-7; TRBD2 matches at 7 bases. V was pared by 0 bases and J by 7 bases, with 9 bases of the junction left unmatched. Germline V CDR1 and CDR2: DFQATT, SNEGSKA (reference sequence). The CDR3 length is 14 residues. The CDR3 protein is CSARDPVGGQEQYF. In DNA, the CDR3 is TGCAGTGCTAGAGATCCCGTGGGAGGGCAAGAGCAGTACTTC.

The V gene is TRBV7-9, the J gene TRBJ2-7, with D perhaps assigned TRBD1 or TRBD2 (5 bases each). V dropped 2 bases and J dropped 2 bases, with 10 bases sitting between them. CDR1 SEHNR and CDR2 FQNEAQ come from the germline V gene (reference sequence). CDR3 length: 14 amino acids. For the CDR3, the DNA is TGTGCCAGCAGCTTAATGGGACGGACCTACGAGCAGTACTTC. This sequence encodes CASSLMGRTYEQYF.

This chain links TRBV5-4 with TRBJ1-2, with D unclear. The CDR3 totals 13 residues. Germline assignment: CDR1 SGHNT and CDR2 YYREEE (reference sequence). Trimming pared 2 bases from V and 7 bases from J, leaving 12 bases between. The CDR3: CASSLPVQAGYTF. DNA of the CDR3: TGTGCCAGCAGCTTACCGGTGCAGGCTGGCTACACCTTC.

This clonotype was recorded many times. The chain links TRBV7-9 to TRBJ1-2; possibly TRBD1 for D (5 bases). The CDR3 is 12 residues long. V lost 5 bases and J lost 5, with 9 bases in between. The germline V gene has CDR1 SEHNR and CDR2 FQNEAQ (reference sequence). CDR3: CASSPRVYGYTF. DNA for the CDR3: TGTGCCAGCAGCCCCAGGGTGTATGGCTACACCTTC.

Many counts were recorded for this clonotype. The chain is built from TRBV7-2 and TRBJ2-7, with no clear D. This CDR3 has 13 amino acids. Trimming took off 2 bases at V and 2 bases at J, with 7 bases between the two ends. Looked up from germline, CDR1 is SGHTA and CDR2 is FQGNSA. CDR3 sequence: CASSLHPTYEQYF. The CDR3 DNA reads TGTGCCAGCAGCTTACATCCCACCTACGAGCAGTACTTC. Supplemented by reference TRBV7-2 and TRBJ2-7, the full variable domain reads GAGVSQSPSNKVTEKGKDVELRCDPISGHTALYWYRQSLGQGLEFLIYFQGNSAPDKSGLPSDRFSAERTGGSVSTLTIQRTQQEDSAVYLCASSLHPTYEQYFGPGTRLTVT.

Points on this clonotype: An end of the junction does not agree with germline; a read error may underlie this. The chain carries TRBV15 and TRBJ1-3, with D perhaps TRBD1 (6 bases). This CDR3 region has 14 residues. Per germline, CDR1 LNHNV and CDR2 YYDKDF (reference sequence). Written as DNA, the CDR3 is TGTGCCACCACCACAGGGATAACTGGAAACACCATGTATTTT. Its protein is CATTTGITGNTMYF.

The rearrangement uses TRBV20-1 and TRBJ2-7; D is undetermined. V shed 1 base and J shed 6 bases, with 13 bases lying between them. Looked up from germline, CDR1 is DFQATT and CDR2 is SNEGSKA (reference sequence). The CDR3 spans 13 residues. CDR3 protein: CSARVPLSSEQYF. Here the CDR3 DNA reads TGCAGTGCTAGAGTCCCGCTTTCTTCCGAGCAGTACTTC.

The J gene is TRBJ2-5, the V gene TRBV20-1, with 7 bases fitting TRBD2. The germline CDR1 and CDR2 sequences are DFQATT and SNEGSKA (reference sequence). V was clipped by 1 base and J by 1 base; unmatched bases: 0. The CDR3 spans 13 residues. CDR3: CSARGGGQETQYF. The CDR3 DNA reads TGCAGTGCTAGAGGCGGGGGCCAAGAGACCCAGTACTTC.

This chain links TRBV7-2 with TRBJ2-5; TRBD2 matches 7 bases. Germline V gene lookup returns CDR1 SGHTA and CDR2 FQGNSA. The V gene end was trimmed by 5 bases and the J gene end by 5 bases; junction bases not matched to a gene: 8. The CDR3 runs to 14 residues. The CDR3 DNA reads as TGTGCCAGCAGCCCCTCTAGGGGAGGGGAGACCCAGTACTTC. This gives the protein CASSPSRGGETQYF.

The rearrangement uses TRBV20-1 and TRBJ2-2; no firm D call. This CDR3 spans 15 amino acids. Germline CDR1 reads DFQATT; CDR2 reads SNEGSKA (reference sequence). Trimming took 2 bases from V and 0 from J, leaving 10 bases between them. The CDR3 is CSARSIDSNTGELFF. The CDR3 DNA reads TGCAGTGCTAGATCAATAGATTCGAACACCGGGGAGCTGTTTTTT.

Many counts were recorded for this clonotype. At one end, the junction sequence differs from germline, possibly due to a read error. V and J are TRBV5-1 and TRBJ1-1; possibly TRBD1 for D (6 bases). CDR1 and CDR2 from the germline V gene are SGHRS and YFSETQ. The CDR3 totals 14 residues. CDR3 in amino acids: CASSLGAVNTEAFF. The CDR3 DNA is TGTGCCAGCAGCTTGGGGGCGGTGAACACTGAAGCTTTCTTT.

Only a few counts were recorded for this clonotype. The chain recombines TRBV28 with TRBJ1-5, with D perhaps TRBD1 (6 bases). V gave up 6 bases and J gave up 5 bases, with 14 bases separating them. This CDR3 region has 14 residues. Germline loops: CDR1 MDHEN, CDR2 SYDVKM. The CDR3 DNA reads TGTGCCAGCAGCGAGGGAGGGGGTGATCAGCCCCAGCATTTT. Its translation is CASSEGGGDQPQHF.

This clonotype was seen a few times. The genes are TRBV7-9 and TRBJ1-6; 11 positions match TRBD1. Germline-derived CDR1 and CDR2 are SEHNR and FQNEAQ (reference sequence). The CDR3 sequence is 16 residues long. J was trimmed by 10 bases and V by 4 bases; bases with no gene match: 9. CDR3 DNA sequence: TGTGCCAGCAGCTCCCCCCGAGGACAGGGGGCGTCACCCCTCCACTTT. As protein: CASSSPRGQGASPLHF.

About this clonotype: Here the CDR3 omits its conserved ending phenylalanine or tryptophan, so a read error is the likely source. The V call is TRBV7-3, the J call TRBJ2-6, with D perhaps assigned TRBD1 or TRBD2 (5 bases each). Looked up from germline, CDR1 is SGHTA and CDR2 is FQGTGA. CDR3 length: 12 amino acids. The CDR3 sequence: CARSFPGTVLTS. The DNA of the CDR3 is TGTGCCAGAAGCTTCCCAGGGACCGTCCTGACTTCC.

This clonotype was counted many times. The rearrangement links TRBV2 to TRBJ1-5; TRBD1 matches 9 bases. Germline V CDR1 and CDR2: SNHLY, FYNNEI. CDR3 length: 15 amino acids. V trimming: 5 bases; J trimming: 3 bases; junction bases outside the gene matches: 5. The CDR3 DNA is TGTGCCAGCAGTCGAACAGGGGGCGACAATCAGCCCCAGCATTTT. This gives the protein CASSRTGGDNQPQHF.

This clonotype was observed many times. CDR3 DNA sequence: TGCAGCGTTGAGGGAGGGTCGTCAAATTACGAGCAGTACTTC. Its translation is CSVEGGSSNYEQYF. The gene calls are TRBV29-1 and TRBJ2-7; TRBD2 matches at 7 bases. The J segment lost 4 bases and the V segment lost 3 bases, leaving 9 bases of the junction unmatched. This CDR3 has 14 residues. Germline V gives CDR1 SQVTM, CDR2 ANQGSEA.

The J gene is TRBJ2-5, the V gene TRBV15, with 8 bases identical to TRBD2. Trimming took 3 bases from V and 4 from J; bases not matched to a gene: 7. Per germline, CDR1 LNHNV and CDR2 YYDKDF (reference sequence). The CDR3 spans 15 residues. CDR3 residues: CATSSVAGGGETQYF. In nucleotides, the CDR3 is TGTGCCACCAGCAGCGTAGCCGGGGGGGGAGAGACCCAGTACTTC.

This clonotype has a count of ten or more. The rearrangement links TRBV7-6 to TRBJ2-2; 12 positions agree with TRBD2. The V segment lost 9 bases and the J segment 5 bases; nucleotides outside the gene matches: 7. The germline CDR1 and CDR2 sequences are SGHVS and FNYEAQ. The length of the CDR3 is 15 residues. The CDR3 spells CASKLAGGNTGELFF. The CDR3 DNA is TGTGCCAGTAAACTAGCGGGAGGTAATACCGGGGAGCTGTTTTTT.

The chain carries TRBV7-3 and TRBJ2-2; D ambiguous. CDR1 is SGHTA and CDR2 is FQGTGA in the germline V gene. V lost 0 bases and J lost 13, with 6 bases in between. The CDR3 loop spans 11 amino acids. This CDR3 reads CASSLTVGLFF. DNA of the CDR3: TGTGCCAGCAGCTTAACTGTGGGGCTGTTTTTT.

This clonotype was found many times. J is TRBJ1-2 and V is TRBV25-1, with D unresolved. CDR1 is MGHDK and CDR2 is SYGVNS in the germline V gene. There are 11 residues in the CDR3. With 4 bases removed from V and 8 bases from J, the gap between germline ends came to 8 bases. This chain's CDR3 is CASSAYGGYTF. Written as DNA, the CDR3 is TGTGCCAGCAGTGCCTATGGGGGCTACACCTTC.

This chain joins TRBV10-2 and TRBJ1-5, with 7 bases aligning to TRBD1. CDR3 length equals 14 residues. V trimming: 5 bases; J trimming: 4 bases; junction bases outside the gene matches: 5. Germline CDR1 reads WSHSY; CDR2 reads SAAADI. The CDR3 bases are TGCGCCAGCAGTTTACAGGGGTGGAATCAGCCCCAGCATTTT. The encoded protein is CASSLQGWNQPQHF.

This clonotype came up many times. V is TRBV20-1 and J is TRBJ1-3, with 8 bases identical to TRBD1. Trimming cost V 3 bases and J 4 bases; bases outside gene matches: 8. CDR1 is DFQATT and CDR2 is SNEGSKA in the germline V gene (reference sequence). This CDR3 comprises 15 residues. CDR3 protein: CSASDTGGSGNTIYF. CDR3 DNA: TGCAGTGCTAGTGATACAGGGGGTTCGGGAAACACCATATATTTT.

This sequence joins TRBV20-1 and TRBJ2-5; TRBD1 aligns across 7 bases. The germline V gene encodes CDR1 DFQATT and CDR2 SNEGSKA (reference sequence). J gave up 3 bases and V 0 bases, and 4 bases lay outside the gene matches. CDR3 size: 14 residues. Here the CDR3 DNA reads TGCAGTGCTAGAGAGGGGACAGCGAAAGAGACCCAGTACTTC. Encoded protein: CSAREGTAKETQYF.